The 20 T cell receptor beta chains in this list originate from one sample, sequenced in a study of control samples from healthy donors and cancer patients. Produced via immunoSEQ multiplex PCR; TCRdb's table is partial and in-frame only. The profile covers 150,000 to 200,000 clones, with roughly 91% appearing a single time and roughly 1.6% taken by the ten largest. The sample consisted of blood. The receptors were sampled from a woman in her twenties or thirties in good health.

The chain is built from TRBV19 and TRBJ2-3, with D perhaps matching TRBD1 (6 bases). This CDR3 has 14 amino acids. Germline assignment: CDR1 LNHDA and CDR2 SQIVND (reference sequence). Trimming pared 3 bases from V and 2 bases from J, leaving 9 bases between. The CDR3 spells CASSIQGLTDTQYF. In nucleotides, the CDR3 is TGTGCCAGTAGTATCCAGGGGCTCACAGATACGCAGTATTTT. Supplemented by reference TRBV19 and TRBJ2-3, the full variable domain reads DGGITQSPKYLFRKEGQNVTLSCEQNLNHDAMYWYRQDPGQGLRLIYYSQIVNDFQKGDIAEGYSVSREKKESFPLTVTSAQKNPTAFYLCASSIQGLTDTQYFGPGTRLTVL.

This sequence joins TRBV11-3 and TRBJ2-5, with 12 bases identical to TRBD2. The trim removed 5 bases at V and 4 bases at J, leaving 2 bases unmatched. The CDR3 consists of 14 residues. From germline, CDR1 is SGHNT and CDR2 YENEEA. CDR3: CASSPTSGGETQYF. In DNA form, the CDR3 reads TGTGCCAGCAGCCCGACTAGCGGGGGAGAGACCCAGTACTTC.

The V call is TRBV19, the J call TRBJ2-7, with 7 bases matching TRBD1. With V trimmed by 3 bases and J by 2 bases, 7 bases remained unmatched. The germline CDR1 and CDR2 sequences are LNHDA and SQIVND (reference sequence). The CDR3 spans 15 residues. CDR3 protein: CASSIGRQGTYEQYF. The CDR3 nucleotides are TGTGCCAGTAGTATTGGTCGACAGGGCACCTACGAGCAGTACTTC.

Only a few counts were recorded for this clone. The identical CDR3 is also encoded by other nucleotide sequences in the sample. The CDR3 DNA follows: TGTGCCAGTAGTATTTTAGCGGGCCCCACAGATACGCAGTATTTT. This gives the protein CASSILAGPTDTQYF. This chain joins TRBV19 and TRBJ2-3, with 7 bases lining up with TRBD2. Germline CDR1 reads LNHDA; CDR2 reads SQIVND (reference sequence). CDR3 length equals 15 residues. V trimming: 3 bases; J trimming: 2 bases; junction bases outside the gene matches: 5.

J is TRBJ2-7 and V is TRBV2; 9 nucleotides match TRBD1. The CDR3 loop spans 13 amino acids. CDR1 is SNHLY and CDR2 is FYNNEI in the germline V gene. V gave up 10 bases and J gave up 3 bases; unmatched junction bases: 7. The DNA for the CDR3 is TGTGCCATTAAACAGGGGGCGATCTACGAGCAGTACTTC. Translation: CAIKQGAIYEQYF.

Concerning this clone: This specimen includes other DNA sequences encoding the same CDR3. This sequence joins TRBV7-6 and TRBJ2-1, with D tentatively TRBD1 (6 bases). This CDR3 has 15 amino acids. Trimming removed 2 bases at V and 0 bases at J, with 8 bases between. The germline CDR1 and CDR2 sequences are SGHVS and FNYEAQ. The CDR3 nucleotides read TGTGCCAGCAGCTTAACAGGGAGCTCCTACAATGAGCAGTTCTTC. It yields the protein CASSLTGSSYNEQFF. The full variable domain, in which reference TRBV7-6 and TRBJ2-1 provide the parts outside the CDR3, is GAGVSQSPRYKVTKRGQDVALRCDPISGHVSLYWYRQALGQGPEFLTYFNYEAQQDKSGLPNDRFSAERPEGSISTLTIQRTEQRDSAMYRCASSLTGSSYNEQFFGPGTRLTVL.

The J gene is TRBJ2-3, the V gene TRBV28, with TRBD2 identical over 12 bases. CDR1 and CDR2 from the germline V gene are MDHEN and SYDVKM. Losses at the gene ends were 5 bases for V and 0 bases for J; bases not matched to a gene: 6. The CDR3 extends over 17 amino acids. CDR3 protein: CASSPLAGGRSTDTQYF. The CDR3 nucleotides are TGTGCCAGCAGTCCCCTAGCGGGGGGGCGGAGCACAGATACGCAGTATTTT.

The genes are TRBV6-5 and TRBJ2-2; TRBD1 is a possible D gene (6 bases). Germline assignment: CDR1 MNHEY and CDR2 SVGAGI. Trimming removed 5 bases at V and 0 bases at J, with 7 bases between. The CDR3 is made up of 14 amino acids. The CDR3 DNA reads as TGTGCCAGCAGTCGGACAGCGAACACCGGGGAGCTGTTTTTT. Translating it yields CASSRTANTGELFF.

This chain connects TRBV19 to TRBJ2-1; 7 bases are shared with TRBD1. CDR3 size: 14 residues. V lost 6 bases to trimming and J lost 0 bases; unmatched junction nucleotides: 2. Germline V CDR1 and CDR2: LNHDA, SQIVND (reference sequence). The CDR3 region has the DNA TGTGCCAGTAGCCGGGACAGCTCCTACAATGAGCAGTTCTTC. Protein sequence: CASSRDSSYNEQFF.

V and J are TRBV27 and TRBJ2-1; 10 nucleotides line up with TRBD1. The trim removed 5 bases at V and 3 bases at J, leaving 4 bases unmatched. Looked up from germline, CDR1 is MNHEY and CDR2 is SMNVEV (reference sequence). CDR3 length: 15 amino acids. The CDR3 bases are TGTGCCAGCAGTCAGACAGGGGGCGGCTACAATGAGCAGTTCTTC. It encodes CASSQTGGGYNEQFF.

The chain couples TRBV2 to TRBJ2-7, with TRBD2 identical over 7 bases. Germline V gene data show CDR1 as SNHLY and CDR2 as FYNNEI. The CDR3 is made up of 14 amino acids. Trimming removed 4 bases from V and 4 bases from J; junction bases left unmatched: 7. In DNA form, the CDR3 reads TGTGCCAGCAGTGGGGGAGGGACGGTGTACGAGCAGTACTTC. Protein: CASSGGGTVYEQYF.

The chain couples TRBV7-9 to TRBJ1-6; D is ambiguous. This CDR3 spans 12 amino acids. Trimming removed 0 bases at V and 10 bases at J, with 4 bases between. The V gene's germline CDR1 is SEHNR and CDR2 FQNEAQ (reference sequence). CDR3 bases: TGTGCCAGCAGCTTAGCAGACTCACCCCTCCACTTT. This sequence encodes CASSLADSPLHF.

This clone was counted a single time. The rearrangement uses TRBV5-3 and TRBJ1-1; 9 positions agree with TRBD1. TRBV5-3 is recorded as an ORF, its role being uncertain. The CDR3 has 14 residues. With 4 bases clipped from V and 6 bases from J, the junction kept 7 bases outside the gene matches. The CDR3 reads CARSVGQGGAEAFF. CDR3 DNA sequence: TGTGCCAGAAGCGTGGGACAGGGTGGCGCTGAAGCTTTCTTT.

The V call is TRBV3-1 (or the pseudogene TRBV3-2), the J call TRBJ1-3, with D possibly TRBD1 on 5 matching bases. V was pared by 2 bases and J by 3 bases, with 8 bases between. The CDR3 extends over 14 amino acids. Germline CDR1 LGHDT, CDR2 YNNKEL (reference sequence). CDR3 residues: CASSQFGGGNTIYF. In DNA, the CDR3 is TGTGCCAGCAGCCAATTTGGGGGTGGAAACACCATATATTTT.

The rearrangement links TRBV10-3 to TRBJ1-1; a possible D gene is TRBD1 (6 bases). Trimming took 4 bases from V and 4 from J, leaving 10 bases between them. The CDR3 runs 13 residues. From germline, CDR1 is ENHRY and CDR2 SYGVKD. CDR3 region: CAISVGASTEAFF. As DNA, the CDR3 is TGTGCCATCAGTGTGGGGGCGAGCACTGAAGCTTTCTTT.

CDR3 in amino acids: CATSDGGVRDNEKLFF. CDR3 DNA sequence: TGTGCCACCAGTGACGGGGGGGTCCGCGATAATGAAAAACTGTTTTTT. This chain connects TRBV24-1 to TRBJ1-4; D is possibly TRBD1 (5 bases). Trimming took off 4 bases at V and 4 bases at J, with 15 bases between the two ends. This CDR3 is built from 16 residues. Germline CDR1 reads KGHDR; CDR2 reads SFDVKD.

Only a few counts were recorded for this clone. The chain combines TRBV5-6 with TRBJ2-7, with 8 bases matching TRBD1. In germline, CDR1 is SGHDT, CDR2 YYEEEE. This CDR3 spans 15 amino acids. J was trimmed by 1 base and V by 0 bases; bases with no gene match: 3. Here the CDR3 reads CASSLVWTGSYEQYF. The CDR3 coding sequence is TGTGCCAGCAGCTTGGTGTGGACAGGGTCCTACGAGCAGTACTTC.

On this clone itself: The sample has other DNA sequences that encode this CDR3 too. This rearrangement joins TRBV7-8 to TRBJ1-1; 7 nucleotides agree with TRBD1. With 0 bases clipped from V and 5 bases from J, the junction kept 6 bases outside the gene matches. The CDR3 extends over 15 amino acids. Germline V gene data show CDR1 as SGHVS and CDR2 as FQNEAQ. CDR3 sequence: CASSLARGRRTEAFF. The CDR3 DNA sequence: TGTGCCAGCAGCTTAGCGAGGGGGCGCAGGACTGAAGCTTTCTTT.

The chain employs TRBV7-8 and TRBJ2-7; D gene unclear. V dropped 1 base and J dropped 3 bases, with 7 bases sitting between them. The germline gives CDR1 SGHVS, CDR2 FQNEAQ. CDR3 length equals 13 residues. The CDR3 sequence is CASSLESRYEQYF. CDR3 coding DNA: TGTGCCAGCAGCTTAGAAAGTCGCTACGAGCAGTACTTC.

The CDR3 loop reads CAWSLQGYGYTF. CDR3 DNA sequence: TGTGCCTGGAGTTTACAGGGCTATGGCTACACCTTC. The chain recombines TRBV30 with TRBJ1-2; D perhaps matches TRBD1 (6 bases). The CDR3 extends over 12 amino acids. Trimming stripped 2 bases from V and 4 bases from J, with 8 bases between. Looked up from germline, CDR1 is GTSNPN and CDR2 is SVGIG (reference sequence).